A single sample gave rise to the 32 T cell receptor beta chains below, sequenced in a study of Tregs in tolerant kidney transplant recipients. Only in-frame clones appear in the TCRdb table, and some are missing; sequencing was by immunoSEQ multiplex PCR. The profile shows about 64,000 clones, 98% of them singletons. Here the sequenced sample was Tregs from blood, taken before the transplant. The source of these receptors is a human donor who received a combined kidney and bone marrow transplant.

This rearrangement joins TRBV15 to TRBJ2-3; D is possibly TRBD2 (6 bases). This CDR3 has 14 amino acids. Trimming shortened V by 6 bases and J by 0 bases, and 10 bases separated the two germline ends. Germline loops: CDR1 LNHNV, CDR2 YYDKDF (reference sequence). The CDR3 is CATSGGFSTDTQYF. Here the CDR3 DNA reads TGTGCCACCAGTGGGGGGTTTAGCACAGATACGCAGTATTTT. The complete variable domain, with remaining parts taken from reference TRBV15 and TRBJ2-3, reads DAMVIQNPRYQVTQFGKPVTLSCSQTLNHNVMYWYQQKSSQAPKLLFHYYDKDFNNEADTPDNFQSRRPNTSFCFLDIRSPGLGDTAMYLCATSGGFSTDTQYFGPGTRLTVL.

J is TRBJ2-7 and V is TRBV7-6, with D unclear. This CDR3 has 12 residues. Germline CDR1 is SGHVS and CDR2 is FNYEAQ. V was pared by 9 bases and J by 6 bases, with 15 bases between. The CDR3 region is CASLSSRGEQYF. Here the CDR3 DNA reads TGTGCCAGTTTAAGTAGCCGCGGCGAGCAGTACTTC. The full variable domain, in which reference TRBV7-6 and TRBJ2-7 provide the parts outside the CDR3, is GAGVSQSPRYKVTKRGQDVALRCDPISGHVSLYWYRQALGQGPEFLTYFNYEAQQDKSGLPNDRFSAERPEGSISTLTIQRTEQRDSAMYRCASLSSRGEQYFGPGTRLTVT.

This chain links TRBV7-2 with TRBJ1-2, with a weak D call TRBD1 (5 bases). The CDR3 length is 15 residues. Germline V gene data show CDR1 as SGHTA and CDR2 as FQGNSA. Trimming left V 2 bases short and J 6 bases short, with 16 bases between. CDR3 nucleotide sequence: TGTGCCAGCAGCTTATTTTTCGTAGGGGATCATGGCTACACCTTC. Translated: CASSLFFVGDHGYTF.

V is TRBV30 and J is TRBJ1-2, with D unclear. Germline CDR1 GTSNPN, CDR2 SVGIG (reference sequence). The CDR3 is made up of 10 amino acids. The ends were cut back, 5 bases at V and 4 bases at J, with 5 bases in the middle. The CDR3 DNA follows: TGTGCCTGGTGGAGCTATGGCTACACCTTC. Translating gives CAWWSYGYTF.

CDR3: CASSQGSGSGTF. The CDR3 bases are TGCGCCAGCAGCCAAGGATCAGGGTCGGGCACCTTC. This chain links TRBV4-1 with TRBJ1-2, with TRBD1 as a possible D gene (5 bases). The CDR3 spans 12 residues. Trimming took off 1 base at V and 13 bases at J, with 13 bases between the two ends. Germline V gene sequence: CDR1 MGHRA, CDR2 YSYEKL.

The genes are TRBV5-1 and TRBJ2-2; tentative D call: TRBD1 (6 bases). CDR1 is SGHRS and CDR2 is YFSETQ in the germline V gene. This CDR3 comprises 14 residues. The V and J ends lost 5 bases and 5 bases respectively, with 13 bases between them. The CDR3 sequence is CASSGRGATGELFF. In DNA form, the CDR3 reads TGCGCCAGCAGTGGCAGGGGCGCGACCGGGGAGCTGTTTTTT.

The V call is TRBV29-1, the J call TRBJ2-1; 9 nucleotides line up with TRBD2. Germline loops: CDR1 SQVTM, CDR2 ANQGSEA. V trimming: 4 bases; J trimming: 3 bases; junction bases outside the gene matches: 7. CDR3 size: 15 residues. CDR3 residues: CSVGGLAGFYNEQFF. Here the CDR3 DNA reads TGCAGCGTTGGAGGCCTAGCGGGATTCTACAATGAGCAGTTCTTC.

V gene TRBV7-9 combines with J gene TRBJ1-6, with D perhaps matching TRBD1 (6 bases). The CDR3 length is 16 residues. In germline, CDR1 is SEHNR, CDR2 FQNEAQ (reference sequence). Trimming pared 4 bases from V and 2 bases from J, leaving 12 bases between. This CDR3 is CASSSDRATYNSPLHF. The DNA of the CDR3 is TGTGCCAGCAGCTCGGACAGAGCCACCTATAATTCACCCCTCCACTTT. Based on the CDR3 plus reference TRBV7-9 and TRBJ1-6, the full variable domain is DTGVSQNPRHKITKRGQNVTFRCDPISEHNRLYWYRQTLGQGPEFLTYFQNEAQLEKSRLLSDRFSAERPKGSFSTLEIQRTEQGDSAMYLCASSSDRATYNSPLHFGNGTRLTVT.

The gene calls are TRBV7-2 and TRBJ1-6; 7 positions agree with TRBD1. CDR3 length: 15 amino acids. Looked up from germline, CDR1 is SGHTA and CDR2 is FQGNSA. The V gene end was trimmed by 0 bases and the J gene end by 9 bases; junction bases not matched to a gene: 5. The CDR3 DNA sequence: TGTGCCAGCAGCTTAGCTCCGTACAGGGGTTCACCCCTCCACTTT. This gives the protein CASSLAPYRGSPLHF.

This chain connects TRBV25-1 to TRBJ2-7, with D perhaps TRBD1 (6 bases). With 4 bases removed from V and 4 bases from J, the gap between germline ends came to 14 bases. The V gene's germline CDR1 is MGHDK and CDR2 SYGVNS. This CDR3 comprises 14 residues. The DNA for the CDR3 is TGTGCCAGCAGTGGATACGGGACACCTTACGAGCAGTACTTC. This translates into CASSGYGTPYEQYF.

The chain couples TRBV11-1 to TRBJ2-7, with a tentative D call TRBD1 (6 bases). Germline values: CDR1 SGHAT, CDR2 FQDESV (reference sequence). Deletions cut 4 bases from V and 0 bases from J, with 7 bases between. CDR3 length: 13 amino acids. The CDR3 sequence: CASSSGASYEQYF. The CDR3 DNA reads TGTGCCAGCAGCTCAGGGGCCTCCTACGAGCAGTACTTC.

V usage is TRBV29-1 and J usage is TRBJ2-3, with 9 bases identical to TRBD2. This CDR3 contains 16 residues. Germline V gene lookup returns CDR1 SQVTM and CDR2 ANQGSEA. V shed 4 bases, J shed 1 base, and the junction held 9 bases outside the gene matches. The CDR3 region is CSVGGSGRMGTDTQYF. The CDR3 nucleotides read TGCAGCGTTGGGGGCAGCGGGAGGATGGGCACAGATACGCAGTATTTT.

The chain joins TRBV30 to TRBJ1-2; D unclear. Per the germline V gene, CDR1 is GTSNPN and CDR2 is SVGIG (reference sequence). This CDR3 is built from 13 residues. V lost 1 base to trimming and J lost 2 bases, with 8 bases between them. CDR3 bases: TGTGCCTGGAGTGGAGGGTTAAACTATGGCTACACCTTC. Encoded protein: CAWSGGLNYGYTF.

The rearrangement links TRBV7-3 to TRBJ2-2; TRBD2 matches at 7 bases. Germline trimming cut 4 bases from V and 5 bases from J; bases unmatched to any gene: 4. Germline assignment: CDR1 SGHTA and CDR2 FQGTGA. This CDR3 spans 14 amino acids. The CDR3 DNA reads TGTGCCAGCAGCTCTCAGGGAGGGACCGGGGAGCTGTTTTTT. This encodes CASSSQGGTGELFF.

V usage is TRBV7-9 and J usage is TRBJ1-1; a possible D gene is TRBD1 (6 bases). The germline V gene encodes CDR1 SEHNR and CDR2 FQNEAQ (reference sequence). The CDR3 covers 13 residues. The V end lost 6 bases, the J end lost 4 bases, and 12 bases lay between the germline ends. DNA for the CDR3: TGTGCCAGCAGTCAGGGGCTAGGCACTGAAGCTTTCTTT. This gives the protein CASSQGLGTEAFF.

The chain links TRBV10-3 to TRBJ2-7, with D possibly TRBD2 on 5 matching bases. Trimming took off 0 bases at V and 2 bases at J, with 11 bases between the two ends. Germline V gives CDR1 ENHRY, CDR2 SYGVKD. CDR3 size: 15 residues. In DNA form, the CDR3 reads TGTGCCATCAGTGAGTCGGTCGACGGGACCTACGAGCAGTACTTC. Translation gives CAISESVDGTYEQYF.

The J gene is TRBJ2-1, the V gene TRBV5-1, with D tentatively TRBD1 (6 bases). The CDR3 runs to 15 residues. The germline V gene has CDR1 SGHRS and CDR2 YFSETQ. Trimming took off 4 bases at V and 0 bases at J, with 11 bases between the two ends. The CDR3 region is CASSRAGDSYNEQFF. CDR3 coding DNA: TGCGCCAGCAGCCGTGCAGGGGACTCCTACAATGAGCAGTTCTTC.

This clone was detected only once. The rearrangement links TRBV2 to TRBJ1-4; the match to TRBD1 covers 8 bases. After removal of 7 bases from V and 11 bases from J, the junction contained 6 bases not matched to a gene. Germline V gives CDR1 SNHLY, CDR2 FYNNEI. This CDR3 spans 12 amino acids. CDR3 DNA: TGTGCCAGCACTGGACAGGGTGGGAAACTGTTTTTT. Its protein product is CASTGQGGKLFF.

The genes are TRBV7-2 and TRBJ2-7, with 7 positions matching TRBD2. V gave up 8 bases and J gave up 0 bases; unmatched junction bases: 7. CDR3 length: 14 amino acids. Germline V lookup: CDR1 SGHTA, CDR2 FQGNSA. The CDR3 nucleotides are TGTGCCAGCTGGAGCGGGACCAACTCCTACGAGCAGTACTTC. This translates into CASWSGTNSYEQYF.

The chain is built from TRBV7-2 and TRBJ1-6, with unresolved D. Germline lookup yields CDR1 SGHTA and CDR2 FQGNSA. The CDR3 is 15 residues long. Trimming removed 1 base at V and 4 bases at J, with 8 bases between. DNA of the CDR3: TGTGCCAGCAGCTTAGAACAGAATTATAATTCACCCCTCCACTTT. Translating gives CASSLEQNYNSPLHF.

V and J are TRBV18 and TRBJ2-7; 9 nucleotides line up with TRBD1. CDR1 and CDR2 from the germline V gene are KGHSH and LQKENI. The CDR3 loop spans 14 amino acids. V gave up 6 bases and J gave up 6 bases; unmatched junction bases: 9. The CDR3 reads CASSSRDRETEQYF. DNA of the CDR3: TGTGCCAGCTCCTCGCGGGACAGGGAGACCGAGCAGTACTTC.

V usage is TRBV19 and J usage is TRBJ2-6, with 7 bases that match TRBD2. Germline-derived CDR1 and CDR2 are LNHDA and SQIVND (reference sequence). J gave up 0 bases and V 7 bases, and 9 bases lay outside the gene matches. The CDR3 sequence is 17 residues long. This CDR3 reads CASTPKGGASGANVLTF. In DNA form, the CDR3 reads TGTGCCAGTACCCCCAAGGGAGGGGCCTCTGGGGCCAACGTCCTGACTTTC.

The rearrangement uses TRBV7-8 and TRBJ1-2; 10 bases map to TRBD1. V lost 1 base, J lost 5 bases, and 7 bases stayed unmatched. The CDR3 covers 16 residues. Germline V CDR1 and CDR2: SGHVS, FQNEAQ. CDR3 protein: CASSLGTGGVTYGYTF. The CDR3 coding sequence is TGTGCCAGCAGCTTAGGGACAGGGGGTGTGACATATGGCTACACCTTC.

The V call is TRBV5-6, the J call TRBJ1-2; possibly TRBD1 for D (5 bases). This CDR3 region has 14 residues. The V and J ends lost 0 bases and 5 bases respectively, with 11 bases between them. CDR1 is SGHDT and CDR2 is YYEEEE in the germline V gene. For the CDR3, the DNA is TGTGCCAGCAGCTTGGACCCCGGGGGGTATGGCTACACCTTC. Its protein product is CASSLDPGGYGYTF. The full variable domain, rest sourced from reference TRBV5-6 and TRBJ1-2, is DAGVTQSPTHLIKTRGQQVTLRCSPKSGHDTVSWYQQALGQGPQFIFQYYEEEERQRGNFPDRFSGHQFPNYSSELNVNALLLGDSALYLCASSLDPGGYGYTFGSGTRLTVV.

The chain has TRBV2 and TRBJ2-1; TRBD2 agrees at 8 bases. CDR1 and CDR2 (germline): SNHLY, FYNNEI. Trimming removed 7 bases from V and 7 bases from J; junction bases left unmatched: 6. The CDR3 has 13 amino acids. CDR3: CASNLAGYNEQFF. CDR3 coding DNA: TGTGCCAGCAACTTAGCGGGGTATAATGAGCAGTTCTTC.

The chain employs TRBV7-3 and TRBJ2-3; D is unclear. The V end lost 3 bases, the J end lost 6 bases, and 13 bases lay between the germline ends. Germline values: CDR1 SGHTA, CDR2 FQGTGA. This CDR3 is 14 amino acids long. The CDR3 nucleotides read TGTGCCAGCAGCTTGGTAGCCCGAGGTGATACGCAGTATTTT. Encoded protein: CASSLVARGDTQYF.

The gene calls are TRBV9 and TRBJ1-2; tentative D call: TRBD1 (6 bases). Germline assignment: CDR1 SGDLS and CDR2 YYNGEE. Trimming pared 4 bases from V and 6 bases from J, leaving 16 bases between. The CDR3 runs 14 residues. The CDR3 reads CASSPAGTRNGYTF. CDR3 DNA sequence: TGTGCCAGCAGCCCAGCCGGGACACGAAATGGCTACACCTTC.

This chain links TRBV9 with TRBJ2-7, with 10 bases matching TRBD1. The germline gives CDR1 SGDLS, CDR2 YYNGEE. After removal of 4 bases from V and 5 bases from J, the junction contained 9 bases not matched to a gene. The CDR3 totals 15 residues. The DNA for the CDR3 is TGTGCCAGCAGCCAGCGTCCAGGACAGGGGGACGAGCAGTACTTC. This codes for CASSQRPGQGDEQYF.

This rearrangement joins TRBV30 to TRBJ2-1; 11 nucleotides line up with TRBD2. The J segment lost 10 bases and the V segment lost 2 bases, leaving 10 bases of the junction unmatched. CDR1 is GTSNPN and CDR2 is SVGIG in the germline V gene (reference sequence). The CDR3 consists of 15 residues. The CDR3 is CAWSSTSGISSEQFF. DNA for the CDR3: TGTGCCTGGAGTTCGACTAGCGGGATATCAAGCGAGCAGTTCTTC.

This clone has a single count. The V call is TRBV10-3, the J call TRBJ2-1; tentative D call: TRBD2 (6 bases). Germline values: CDR1 ENHRY, CDR2 SYGVKD. V dropped 8 bases and J dropped 4 bases, with 18 bases sitting between them. This CDR3 region has 15 residues. The CDR3 spells CAIRGDGGAYNEQFF. As DNA, the CDR3 is TGTGCCATCCGCGGGGATGGGGGAGCTTACAATGAGCAGTTCTTC.

The rearrangement links TRBV6-5 to TRBJ2-3; D remains ambiguous. CDR1 MNHEY and CDR2 SVGAGI come from the germline V gene. This CDR3 contains 13 residues. The V gene lost 2 bases and the J gene lost 5 bases, with 8 bases spanning the gap. As DNA, the CDR3 is TGTGCCAGCAGTTACCAAACACAAGATACGCAGTATTTT. Residues: CASSYQTQDTQYF.

The chain is built from TRBV14 and TRBJ2-2; tentative D call: TRBD1 (6 bases). This CDR3 has 17 amino acids. Germline V lookup: CDR1 SGHDN, CDR2 FVKESK. The ends were cut back, 0 bases at V and 5 bases at J, with 16 bases in the middle. The CDR3 bases are TGTGCCAGCAGCCAAGAGAGGAACAGGGTCATTACCGGGGAGCTGTTTTTT. Protein sequence: CASSQERNRVITGELFF. Using reference TRBV14 and TRBJ2-2 for the parts outside the CDR3, the full variable domain is EAGVTQFPSHSVIEKGQTVTLRCDPISGHDNLYWYRRVMGKEIKFLLHFVKESKQDESGMPNNRFLAERTGGTYSTLKVQPAELEDSGVYFCASSQERNRVITGELFFGEGSRLTVL.